The present T cell receptor (beta chain) was sequenced within a study of response to subunit inactivated influenza vaccine. Trimming took 5 bases from V and 9 from J, leaving 15 bases between them. Germline-derived CDR1 and CDR2 are SGHRS and YFSETQ. The CDR3 sequence is 13 residues long. Remarks on this clonotype: What it recognizes is unknown.

One entry per CDR3 protein, called by TCRdb with MiXCR from the RT-PCR reads. The sample holds about 700,000 distinct CDR3 sequences, 14% seen once. Study-level findings and limits: Researchers suggested that each seasonal influenza vaccination recruits few new T cells.

This TCR came from a man over 45 who received an inactivated influenza vaccine. The sequences come from PBMCs from blood, collected around 14 days before vaccination. V usage is TRBV5-1 and J usage is TRBJ2-1; weak D call: TRBD2 (7 bases). DNA of the CDR3: TGCGCCAGCAGTGGCGGGGGCGGCGGTGAGCAGTTCTTC. Translation gives CASSGGGGGEQFF. The entire variable domain, with the rest obtained from reference TRBV5-1 and TRBJ2-1, is as follows: KAGVTQTPRYLIKTRGQQVTLSCSPISGHRSVSWYQQTPGQGLQFLFEYFSETQRNKGNFPGRFSGRQFSNSRSEMNVSTLELGDSALYLCASSGGGGGEQFFGPGTRLTVL.